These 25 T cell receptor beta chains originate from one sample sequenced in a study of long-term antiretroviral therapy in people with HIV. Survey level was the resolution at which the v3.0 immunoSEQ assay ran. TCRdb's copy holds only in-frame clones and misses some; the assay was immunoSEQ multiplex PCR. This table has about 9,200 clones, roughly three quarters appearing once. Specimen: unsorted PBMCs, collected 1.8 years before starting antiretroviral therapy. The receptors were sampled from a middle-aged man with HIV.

CDR3 amino acids: CASADWKNEQFF. As DNA, the CDR3 is TGCGCCAGCGCGGACTGGAAGAATGAGCAGTTCTTC. This chain links TRBV4-1 with TRBJ2-1, with a possible D match to TRBD2 (5 bases). V was clipped by 8 bases and J by 7 bases, with 12 bases between them. Germline V gene data show CDR1 as MGHRA and CDR2 as YSYEKL. This CDR3 is 12 amino acids long.

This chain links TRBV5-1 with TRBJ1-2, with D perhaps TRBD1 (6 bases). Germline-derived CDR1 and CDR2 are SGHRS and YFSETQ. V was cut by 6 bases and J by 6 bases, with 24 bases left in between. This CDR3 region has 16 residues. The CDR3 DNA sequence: TGCGCCAGCACCCCCTGGGGGACAAACCCCGGGGATGGCTACACCTTC. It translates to CASTPWGTNPGDGYTF. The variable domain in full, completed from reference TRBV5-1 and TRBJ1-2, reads KAGVTQTPRYLIKTRGQQVTLSCSPISGHRSVSWYQQTPGQGLQFLFEYFSETQRNKGNFPGRFSGRQFSNSRSEMNVSTLELGDSALYLCASTPWGTNPGDGYTFGSGTRLTVV.

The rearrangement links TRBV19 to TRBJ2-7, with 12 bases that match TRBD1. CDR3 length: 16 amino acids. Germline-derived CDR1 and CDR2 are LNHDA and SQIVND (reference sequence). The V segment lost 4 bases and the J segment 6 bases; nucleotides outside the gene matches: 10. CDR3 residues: CASSKLPGQGAGEQYF. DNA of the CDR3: TGTGCCAGTAGTAAGCTCCCGGGACAGGGGGCGGGCGAGCAGTACTTC.

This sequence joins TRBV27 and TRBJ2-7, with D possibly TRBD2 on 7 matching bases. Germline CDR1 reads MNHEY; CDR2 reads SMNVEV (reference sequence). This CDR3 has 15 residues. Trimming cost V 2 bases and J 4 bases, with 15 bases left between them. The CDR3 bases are TGTGCCAGCAGTTTAAGGGGGGGATTTAGTTACGAGCAGTACTTC. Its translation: CASSLRGGFSYEQYF.

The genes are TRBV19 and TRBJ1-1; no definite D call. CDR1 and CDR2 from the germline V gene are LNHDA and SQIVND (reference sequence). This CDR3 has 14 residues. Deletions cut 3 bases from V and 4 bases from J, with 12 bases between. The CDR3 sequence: CASSMGRQGTEAFF. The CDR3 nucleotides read TGTGCCAGTAGTATGGGGAGACAAGGCACTGAAGCTTTCTTT.

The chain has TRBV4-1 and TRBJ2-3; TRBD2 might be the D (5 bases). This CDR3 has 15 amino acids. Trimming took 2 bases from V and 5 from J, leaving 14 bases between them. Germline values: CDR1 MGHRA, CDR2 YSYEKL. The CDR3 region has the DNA TGCGCCAGCAGCCAACGCGAGGGATGGGGAGATACGCAGTATTTT. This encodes CASSQREGWGDTQYF.

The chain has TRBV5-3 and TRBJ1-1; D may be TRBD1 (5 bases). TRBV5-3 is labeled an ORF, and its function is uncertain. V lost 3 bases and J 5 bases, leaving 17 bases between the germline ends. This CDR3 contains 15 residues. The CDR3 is CARSSRPGGRTEAFF. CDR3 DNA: TGTGCCAGAAGCTCCCGCCCGGGGGGGAGAACTGAAGCTTTCTTT.

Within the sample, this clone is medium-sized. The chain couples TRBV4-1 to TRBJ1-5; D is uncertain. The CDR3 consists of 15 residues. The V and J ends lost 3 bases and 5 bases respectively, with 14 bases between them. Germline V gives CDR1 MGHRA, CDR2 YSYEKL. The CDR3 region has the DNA TGCGCCAGCAGCCAGGCCGCCACCTCCGATCAGCCCCAGCATTTT. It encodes CASSQAATSDQPQHF.

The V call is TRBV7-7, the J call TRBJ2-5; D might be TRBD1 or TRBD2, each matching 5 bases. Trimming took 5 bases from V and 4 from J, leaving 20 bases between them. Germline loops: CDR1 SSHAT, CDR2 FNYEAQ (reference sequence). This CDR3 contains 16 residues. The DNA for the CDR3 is TGTGCCAGCAGCCTTGGGGGAACTCGGTACGGAGAGACCCAGTACTTC. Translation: CASSLGGTRYGETQYF.

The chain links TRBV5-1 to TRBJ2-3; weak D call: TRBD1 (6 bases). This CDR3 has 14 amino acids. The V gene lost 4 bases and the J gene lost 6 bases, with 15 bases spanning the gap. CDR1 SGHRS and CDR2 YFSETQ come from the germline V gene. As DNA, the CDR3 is TGCGCCAGCAGCGGGCCCCGACAGGACGATACGCAGTATTTT. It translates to CASSGPRQDDTQYF.

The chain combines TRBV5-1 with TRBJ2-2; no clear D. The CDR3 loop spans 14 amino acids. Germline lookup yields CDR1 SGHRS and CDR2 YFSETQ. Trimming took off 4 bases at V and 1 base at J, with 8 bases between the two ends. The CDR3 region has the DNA TGCGCCAGCAGCGGGCGACAGAACACCGGGGAGCTGTTTTTT. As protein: CASSGRQNTGELFF.

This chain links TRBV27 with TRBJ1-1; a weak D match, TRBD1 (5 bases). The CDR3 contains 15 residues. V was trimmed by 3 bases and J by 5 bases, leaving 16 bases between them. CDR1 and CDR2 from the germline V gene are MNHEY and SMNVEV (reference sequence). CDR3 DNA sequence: TGTGCCAGCAGTTTGGGAGGCCATGGGGGGACTGAAGCTTTCTTT. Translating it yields CASSLGGHGGTEAFF.

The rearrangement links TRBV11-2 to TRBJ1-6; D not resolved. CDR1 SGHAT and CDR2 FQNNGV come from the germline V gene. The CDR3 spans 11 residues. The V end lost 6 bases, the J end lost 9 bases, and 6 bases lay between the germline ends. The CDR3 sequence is CASRISSPLHF. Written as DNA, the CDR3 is TGTGCCAGCAGAATTAGTTCACCCCTCCACTTT.

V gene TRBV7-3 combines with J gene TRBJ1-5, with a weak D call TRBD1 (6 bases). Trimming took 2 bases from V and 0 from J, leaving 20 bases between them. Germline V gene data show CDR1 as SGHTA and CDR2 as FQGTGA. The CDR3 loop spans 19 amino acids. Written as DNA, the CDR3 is TGTGCCAGCAGCTTATCGGGGGGCGAGGGATTTTATAGCAATCAGCCCCAGCATTTT. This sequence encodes CASSLSGGEGFYSNQPQHF.

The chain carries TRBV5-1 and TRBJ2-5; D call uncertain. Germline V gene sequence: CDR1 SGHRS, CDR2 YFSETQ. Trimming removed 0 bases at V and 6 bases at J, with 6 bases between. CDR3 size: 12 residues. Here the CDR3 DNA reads TGCGCCAGCAGCTTGGCGTCTAAGACCCAGTACTTC. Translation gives CASSLASKTQYF.

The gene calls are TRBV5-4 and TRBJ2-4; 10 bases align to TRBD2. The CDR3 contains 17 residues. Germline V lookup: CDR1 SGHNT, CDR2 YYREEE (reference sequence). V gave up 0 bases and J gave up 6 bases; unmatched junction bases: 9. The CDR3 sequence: CASSLGSLAGVANIQYF. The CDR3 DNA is TGTGCCAGCAGCTTGGGGTCCCTAGCGGGGGTTGCAAACATTCAGTACTTC.

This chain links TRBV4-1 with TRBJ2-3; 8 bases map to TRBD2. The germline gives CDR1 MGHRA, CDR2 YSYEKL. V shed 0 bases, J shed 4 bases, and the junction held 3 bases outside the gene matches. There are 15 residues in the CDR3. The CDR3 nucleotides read TGCGCCAGCAGCCAAGAACGGGGGGGCCCAGATACGCAGTATTTT. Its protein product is CASSQERGGPDTQYF.

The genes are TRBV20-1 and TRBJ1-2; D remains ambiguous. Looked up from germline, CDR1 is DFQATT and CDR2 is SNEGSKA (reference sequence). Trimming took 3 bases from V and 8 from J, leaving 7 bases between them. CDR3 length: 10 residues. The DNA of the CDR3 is TGCAGTGCTAGGTTTGGGGGCTACACCTTC. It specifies CSARFGGYTF.

The DNA for the CDR3 is TGCGCCAGCAGCCTACCCGGACAGGACAATCAGCCCCAGCATTTT. Its translation is CASSLPGQDNQPQHF. The V gene is TRBV4-1, the J gene TRBJ1-5; 7 bases line up with TRBD1. Per the germline V gene, CDR1 is MGHRA and CDR2 is YSYEKL. Losses at the gene ends were 4 bases for V and 3 bases for J; bases not matched to a gene: 6. CDR3 length equals 15 residues.

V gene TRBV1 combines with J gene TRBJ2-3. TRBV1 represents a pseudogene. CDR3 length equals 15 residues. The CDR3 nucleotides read TGCACCAGCAGCCAAGATCCCTCGCTCACAGATACGCAGTATTTT. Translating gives CTSSQDPSLTDTQYF.

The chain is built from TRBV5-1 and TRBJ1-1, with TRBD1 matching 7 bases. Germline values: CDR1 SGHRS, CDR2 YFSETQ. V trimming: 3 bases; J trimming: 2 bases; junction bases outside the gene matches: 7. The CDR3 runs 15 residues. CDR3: CASSWDRTRNTEAFF. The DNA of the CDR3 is TGCGCCAGCAGCTGGGACAGAACCCGCAACACTGAAGCTTTCTTT.

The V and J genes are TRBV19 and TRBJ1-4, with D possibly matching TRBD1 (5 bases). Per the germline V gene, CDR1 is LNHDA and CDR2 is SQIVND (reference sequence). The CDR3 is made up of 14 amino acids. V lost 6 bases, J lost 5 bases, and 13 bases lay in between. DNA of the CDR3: TGTGCCAGTAGCAGTCCTAGACAGAATGAAAAACTGTTTTTT. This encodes CASSSPRQNEKLFF. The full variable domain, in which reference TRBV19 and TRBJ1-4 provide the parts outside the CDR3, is DGGITQSPKYLFRKEGQNVTLSCEQNLNHDAMYWYRQDPGQGLRLIYYSQIVNDFQKGDIAEGYSVSREKKESFPLTVTSAQKNPTAFYLCASSSPRQNEKLFFGSGTQLSVL.

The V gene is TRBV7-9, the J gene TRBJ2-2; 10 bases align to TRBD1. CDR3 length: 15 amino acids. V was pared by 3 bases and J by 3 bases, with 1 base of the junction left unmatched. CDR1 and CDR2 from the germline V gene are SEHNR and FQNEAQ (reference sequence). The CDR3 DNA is TGTGCCAGCAGCTTTGGACAGGGGGACACCGGGGAGCTGTTTTTT. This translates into CASSFGQGDTGELFF.

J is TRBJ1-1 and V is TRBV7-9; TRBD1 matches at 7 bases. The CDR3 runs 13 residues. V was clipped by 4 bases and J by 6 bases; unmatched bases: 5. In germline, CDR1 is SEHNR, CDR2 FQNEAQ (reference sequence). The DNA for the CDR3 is TGTGCCAGCAGCTACCAGGGGGGGGCTGAAGCTTTCTTT. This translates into CASSYQGGAEAFF.

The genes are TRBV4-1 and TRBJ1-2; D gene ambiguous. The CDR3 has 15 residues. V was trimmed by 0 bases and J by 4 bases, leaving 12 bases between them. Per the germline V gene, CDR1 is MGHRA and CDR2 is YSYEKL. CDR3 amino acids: CASSQEGGGFYGYTF. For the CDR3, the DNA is TGCGCCAGCAGCCAAGAAGGTGGCGGATTCTATGGCTACACCTTC.